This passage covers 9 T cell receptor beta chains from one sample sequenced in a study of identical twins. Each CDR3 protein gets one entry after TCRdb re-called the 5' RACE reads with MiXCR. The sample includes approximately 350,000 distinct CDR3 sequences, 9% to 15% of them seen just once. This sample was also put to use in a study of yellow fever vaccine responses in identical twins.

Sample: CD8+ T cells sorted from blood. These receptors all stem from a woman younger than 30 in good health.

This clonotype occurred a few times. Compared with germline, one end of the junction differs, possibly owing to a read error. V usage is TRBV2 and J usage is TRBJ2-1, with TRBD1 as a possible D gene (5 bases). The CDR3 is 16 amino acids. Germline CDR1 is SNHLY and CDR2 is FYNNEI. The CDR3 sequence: CASREDSRISYNEQFF. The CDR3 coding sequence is TGTGCCAGCAGGGAAGACAGTAGAATTTCCTACAATGAGCAGTTCTTC.

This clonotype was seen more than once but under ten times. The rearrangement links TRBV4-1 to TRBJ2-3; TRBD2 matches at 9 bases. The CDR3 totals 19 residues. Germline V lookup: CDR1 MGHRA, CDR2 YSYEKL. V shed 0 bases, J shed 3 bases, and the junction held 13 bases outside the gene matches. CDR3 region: CASSQETLAGVVGTDTQYF. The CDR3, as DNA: TGCGCCAGCAGCCAAGAAACGTTAGCGGGAGTGGTCGGTACAGATACGCAGTATTTT.

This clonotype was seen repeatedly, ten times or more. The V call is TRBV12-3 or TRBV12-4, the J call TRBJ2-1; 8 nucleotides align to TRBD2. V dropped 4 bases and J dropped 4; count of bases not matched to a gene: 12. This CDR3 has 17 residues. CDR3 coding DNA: TGTGCCAGCAGTTCATTTTACACTAGCGGCAATTACAATGAGCAGTTCTTC. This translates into CASSSFYTSGNYNEQFF.

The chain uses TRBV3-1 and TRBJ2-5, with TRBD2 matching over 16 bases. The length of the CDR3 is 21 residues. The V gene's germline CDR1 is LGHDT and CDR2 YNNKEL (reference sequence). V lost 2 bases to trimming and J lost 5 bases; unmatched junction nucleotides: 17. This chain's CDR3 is CASSQSPGLAGGPSTGETQYF. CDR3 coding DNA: TGTGCCAGCAGCCAAAGTCCGGGACTAGCGGGAGGGCCCTCTACGGGGGAGACCCAGTACTTC.

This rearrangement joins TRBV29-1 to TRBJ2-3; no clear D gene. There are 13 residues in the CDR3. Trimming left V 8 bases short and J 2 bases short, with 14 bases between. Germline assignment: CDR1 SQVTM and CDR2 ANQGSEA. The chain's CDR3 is CSPKVVDTDTQYF. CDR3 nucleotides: TGCAGCCCGAAGGTGGTTGACACAGATACGCAGTATTTT.

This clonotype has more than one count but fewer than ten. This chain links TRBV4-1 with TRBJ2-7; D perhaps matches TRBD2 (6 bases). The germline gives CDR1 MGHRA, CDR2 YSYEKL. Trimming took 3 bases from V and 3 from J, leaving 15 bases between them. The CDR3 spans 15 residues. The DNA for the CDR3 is TGCGCCAGCAGCCAGAGGGGTAGCGGAAACTACGAGCAGTACTTC. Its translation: CASSQRGSGNYEQYF.

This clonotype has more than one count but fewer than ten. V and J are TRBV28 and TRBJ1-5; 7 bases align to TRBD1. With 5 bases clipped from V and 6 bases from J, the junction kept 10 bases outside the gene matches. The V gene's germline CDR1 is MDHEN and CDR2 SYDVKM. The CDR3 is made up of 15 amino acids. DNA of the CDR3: TGTGCCAGCAGTCCGCGCGAGGGGGCAGGTCAGCCCCAGCATTTT. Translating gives CASSPREGAGQPQHF.

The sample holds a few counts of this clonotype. The CDR3 nucleotides read TGTGCCACCAGTGACGGACTAGCGGGAGTGGATGAGACCCAGTACTTC. Translating gives CATSDGLAGVDETQYF. V gene TRBV24-1 combines with J gene TRBJ2-5; 13 bases align to TRBD2. CDR1 and CDR2 from the germline V gene are KGHDR and SFDVKD. Germline trimming cut 4 bases from V and 5 bases from J; bases unmatched to any gene: 6. CDR3 length equals 16 residues.

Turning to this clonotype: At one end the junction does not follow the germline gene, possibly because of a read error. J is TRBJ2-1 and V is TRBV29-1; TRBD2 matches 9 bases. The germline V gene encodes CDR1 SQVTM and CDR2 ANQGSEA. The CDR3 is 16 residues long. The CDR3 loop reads CIVEDPASGEYNEQFF. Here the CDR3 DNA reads TGCATCGTTGAAGATCCGGCTAGCGGGGAATACAATGAGCAGTTCTTC.